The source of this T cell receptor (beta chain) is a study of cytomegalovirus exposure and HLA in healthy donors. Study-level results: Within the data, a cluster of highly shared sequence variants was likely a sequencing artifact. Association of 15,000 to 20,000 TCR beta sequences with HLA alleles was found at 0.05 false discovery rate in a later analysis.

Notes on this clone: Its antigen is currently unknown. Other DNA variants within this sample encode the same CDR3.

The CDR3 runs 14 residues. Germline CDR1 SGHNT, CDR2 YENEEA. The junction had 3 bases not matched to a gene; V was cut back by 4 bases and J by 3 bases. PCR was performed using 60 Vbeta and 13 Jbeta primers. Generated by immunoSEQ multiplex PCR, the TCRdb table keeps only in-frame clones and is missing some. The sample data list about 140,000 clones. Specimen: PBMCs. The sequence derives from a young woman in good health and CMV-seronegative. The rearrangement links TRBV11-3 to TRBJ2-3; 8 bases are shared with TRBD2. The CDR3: CASSSGLATDTQYF. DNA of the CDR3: TGTGCCAGCAGCTCCGGACTAGCAACAGATACGCAGTATTTT.